This TCR beta chain was recorded in a study of blood T cells in healthy people across ages. Study outcomes and limitations: Samples with more naive T cells showed higher observed beta diversity.

Every donor contributed roughly 10 milliliters of peripheral blood by blood draw. Primed by a sample-barcoded 5' primer and a J-beta primer mix, a second PCR proceeded for about 6 to 12 cycles. TCRdb used MiXCR to reprocess the 5' RACE reads, holding one entry per CDR3 protein. The data contain 540,000 or so distinct CDR3 sequences, approximately 27% of them seen just once; the ten biggest clones take up about a fifth. Points on this clonotype: What it binds is not known.

This CDR3 region has 12 residues. V is TRBV21-1 and J is TRBJ2-2; the DNA was not compared with TRBD2, the D call given in the table. TRBV21-1 is given as a pseudogene. This sequence was found in a woman aged 70-85 years in good health. Specimen: blood. CDR3 sequence reads: CAKPKGPGELFF. The CDR3 bases are TGTGCCAAGCCCAAGGGCCCCGGGGAGCTGTTTTTT.